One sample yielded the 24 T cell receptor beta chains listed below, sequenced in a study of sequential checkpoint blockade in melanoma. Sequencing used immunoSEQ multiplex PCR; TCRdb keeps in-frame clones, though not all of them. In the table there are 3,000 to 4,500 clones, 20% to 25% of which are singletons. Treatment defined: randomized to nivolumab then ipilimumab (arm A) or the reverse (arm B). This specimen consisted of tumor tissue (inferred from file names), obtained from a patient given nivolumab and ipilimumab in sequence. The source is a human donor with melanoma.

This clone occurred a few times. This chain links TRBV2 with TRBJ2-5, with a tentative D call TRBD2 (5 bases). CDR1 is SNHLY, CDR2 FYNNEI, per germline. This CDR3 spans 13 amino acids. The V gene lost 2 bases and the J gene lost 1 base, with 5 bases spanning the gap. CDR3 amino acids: CASSELAQETQYF. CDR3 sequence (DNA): TGTGCCAGCAGTGAACTAGCCCAAGAGACCCAGTACTTC.

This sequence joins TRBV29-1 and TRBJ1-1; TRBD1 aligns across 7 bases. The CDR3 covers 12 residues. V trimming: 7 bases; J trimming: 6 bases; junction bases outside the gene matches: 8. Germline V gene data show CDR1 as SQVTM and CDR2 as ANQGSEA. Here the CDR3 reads CSAWTGPPEAFF. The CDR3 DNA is TGCAGCGCCTGGACAGGCCCGCCTGAAGCTTTCTTT. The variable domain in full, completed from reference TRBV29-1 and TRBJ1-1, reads SAVISQKPSRDICQRGTSLTIQCQVDSQVTMMFWYRQQPGQSLTLIATANQGSEATYESGFVIDKFPISRPNLTFSTLTVSNMSPEDSSIYLCSAWTGPPEAFFGQGTRLTVV.

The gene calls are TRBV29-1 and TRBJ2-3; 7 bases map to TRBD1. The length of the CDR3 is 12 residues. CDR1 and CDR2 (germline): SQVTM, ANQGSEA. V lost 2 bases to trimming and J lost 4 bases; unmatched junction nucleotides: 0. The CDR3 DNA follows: TGCAGCGTTGAACAGGGGGCAGATACGCAGTATTTT. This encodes CSVEQGADTQYF.

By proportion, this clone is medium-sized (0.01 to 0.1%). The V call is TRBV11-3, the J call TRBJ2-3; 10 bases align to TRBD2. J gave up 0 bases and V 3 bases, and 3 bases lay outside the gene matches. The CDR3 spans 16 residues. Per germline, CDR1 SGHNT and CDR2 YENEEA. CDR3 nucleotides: TGTGCCAGCAGCTTTTCTAGCGGGGGAAGCACAGATACGCAGTATTTT. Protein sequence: CASSFSSGGSTDTQYF.

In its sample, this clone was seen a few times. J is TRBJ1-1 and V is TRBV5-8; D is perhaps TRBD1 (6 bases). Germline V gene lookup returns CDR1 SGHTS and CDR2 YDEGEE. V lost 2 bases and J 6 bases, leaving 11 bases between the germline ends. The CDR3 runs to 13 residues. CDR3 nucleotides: TGTGCCAGCAGCTTAGGGAGGGGGGCTGAAGCTTTCTTT. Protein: CASSLGRGAEAFF.

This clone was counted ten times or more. Here the CDR3 reads CASSLDLGGMNTEAFF. In nucleotides, the CDR3 is TGTGCCAGCAGCTTGGATCTGGGGGGGATGAACACTGAAGCTTTCTTT. The J gene is TRBJ1-1, the V gene TRBV11-3; the D gene is possibly TRBD1 (5 bases). Germline CDR1 is SGHNT and CDR2 is YENEEA. Trimming cost V 3 bases and J 0 bases, with 14 bases left between them. The CDR3 is 16 amino acids.

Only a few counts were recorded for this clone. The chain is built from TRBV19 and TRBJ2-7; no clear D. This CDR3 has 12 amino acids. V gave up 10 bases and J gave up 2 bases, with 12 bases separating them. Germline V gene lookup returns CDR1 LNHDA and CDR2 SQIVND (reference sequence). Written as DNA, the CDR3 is TGTGCCATCGTCTTTGGTCCCTACGAGCAGTACTTC. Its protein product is CAIVFGPYEQYF.

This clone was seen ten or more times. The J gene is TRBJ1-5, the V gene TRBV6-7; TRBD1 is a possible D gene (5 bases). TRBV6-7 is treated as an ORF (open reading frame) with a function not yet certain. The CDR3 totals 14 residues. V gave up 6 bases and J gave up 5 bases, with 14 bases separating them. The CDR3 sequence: CASRPQDDDQPQHF. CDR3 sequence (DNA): TGTGCCAGCAGACCACAGGACGATGATCAGCCCCAGCATTTT.

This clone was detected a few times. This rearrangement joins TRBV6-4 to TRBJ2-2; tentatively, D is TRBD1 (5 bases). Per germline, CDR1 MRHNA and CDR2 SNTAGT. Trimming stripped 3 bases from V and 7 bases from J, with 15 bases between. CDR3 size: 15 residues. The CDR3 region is CASSEDQGAIGELFF. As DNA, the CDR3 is TGTGCCAGCAGTGAAGACCAGGGTGCCATCGGGGAGCTGTTTTTT.

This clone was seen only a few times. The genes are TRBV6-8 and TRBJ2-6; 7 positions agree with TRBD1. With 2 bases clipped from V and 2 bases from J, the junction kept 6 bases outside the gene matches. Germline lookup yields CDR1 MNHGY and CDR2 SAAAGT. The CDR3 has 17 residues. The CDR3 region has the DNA TGTGCCAGCAGTTACCGACAGGGAGCCACTGGGGCCAACGTCCTGACTTTC. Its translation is CASSYRQGATGANVLTF.

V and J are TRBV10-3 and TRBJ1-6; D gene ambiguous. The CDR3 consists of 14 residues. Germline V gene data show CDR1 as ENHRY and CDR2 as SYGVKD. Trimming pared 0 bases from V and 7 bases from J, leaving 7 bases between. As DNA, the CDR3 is TGTGCCATCAGTGAGTCGGTGGGGAATTCACCCCTCCACTTT. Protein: CAISESVGNSPLHF.

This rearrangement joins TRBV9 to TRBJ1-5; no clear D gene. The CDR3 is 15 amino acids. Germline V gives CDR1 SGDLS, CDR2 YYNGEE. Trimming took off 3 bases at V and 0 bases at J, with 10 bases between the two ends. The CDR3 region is CASSGEGFSNQPQHF. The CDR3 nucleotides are TGTGCCAGCAGCGGGGAGGGATTTAGCAATCAGCCCCAGCATTTT.

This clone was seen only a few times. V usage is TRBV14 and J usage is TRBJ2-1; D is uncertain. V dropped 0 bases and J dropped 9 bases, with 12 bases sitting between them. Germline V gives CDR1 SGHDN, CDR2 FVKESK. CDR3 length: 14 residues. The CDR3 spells CASSQDSTWGEQFF. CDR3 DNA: TGTGCCAGCAGCCAAGATTCCACCTGGGGTGAGCAGTTCTTC.

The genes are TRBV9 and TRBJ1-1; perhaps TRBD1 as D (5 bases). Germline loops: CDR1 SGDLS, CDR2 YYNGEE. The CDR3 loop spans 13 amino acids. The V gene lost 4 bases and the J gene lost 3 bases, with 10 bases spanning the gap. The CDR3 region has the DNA TGTGCCAGCAGCCGGGACGGGTACACTGAAGCTTTCTTT. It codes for CASSRDGYTEAFF. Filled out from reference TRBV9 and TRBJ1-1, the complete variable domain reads DSGVTQTPKHLITATGQRVTLRCSPRSGDLSVYWYQQSLDQGLQFLIQYYNGEERAKGNILERFSAQQFPDLHSELNLSSLELGDSALYFCASSRDGYTEAFFGQGTRLTVV.

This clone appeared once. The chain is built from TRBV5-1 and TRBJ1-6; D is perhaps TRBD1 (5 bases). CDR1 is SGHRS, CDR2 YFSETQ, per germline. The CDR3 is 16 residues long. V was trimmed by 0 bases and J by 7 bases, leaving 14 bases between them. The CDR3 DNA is TGCGCCAGCAGCTTGGAGGGACGCCGGGACAATTCACCCCTCCACTTT. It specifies CASSLEGRRDNSPLHF. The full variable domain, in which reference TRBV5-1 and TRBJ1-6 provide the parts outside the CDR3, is KAGVTQTPRYLIKTRGQQVTLSCSPISGHRSVSWYQQTPGQGLQFLFEYFSETQRNKGNFPGRFSGRQFSNSRSEMNVSTLELGDSALYLCASSLEGRRDNSPLHFGNGTRLTVT.

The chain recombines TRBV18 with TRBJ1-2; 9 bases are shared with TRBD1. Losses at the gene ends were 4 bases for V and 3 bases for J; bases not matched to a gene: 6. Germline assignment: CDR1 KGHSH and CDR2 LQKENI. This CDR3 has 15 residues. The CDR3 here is CASSLQQGAYYGYTF. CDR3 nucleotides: TGTGCCAGCTCACTCCAACAGGGGGCTTACTATGGCTACACCTTC.

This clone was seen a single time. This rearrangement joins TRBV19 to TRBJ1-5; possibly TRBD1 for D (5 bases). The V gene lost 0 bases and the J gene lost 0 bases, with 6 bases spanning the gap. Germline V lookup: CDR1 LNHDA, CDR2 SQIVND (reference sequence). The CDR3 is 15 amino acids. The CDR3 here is CASSIEGASNQPQHF. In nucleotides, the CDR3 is TGTGCCAGTAGTATAGAAGGGGCTAGCAATCAGCCCCAGCATTTT. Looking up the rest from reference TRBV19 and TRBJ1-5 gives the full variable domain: DGGITQSPKYLFRKEGQNVTLSCEQNLNHDAMYWYRQDPGQGLRLIYYSQIVNDFQKGDIAEGYSVSREKKESFPLTVTSAQKNPTAFYLCASSIEGASNQPQHFGDGTRLSIL.

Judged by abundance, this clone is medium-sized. The DNA of the CDR3 is TGTGCCAGCAGCTCACTAGCGGGGGCCACAGATACGCAGTATTTT. As protein: CASSSLAGATDTQYF. The chain couples TRBV11-3 to TRBJ2-3; 11 bases fit TRBD2. The trim removed 4 bases at V and 2 bases at J, leaving 2 bases unmatched. There are 15 residues in the CDR3. Germline lookup yields CDR1 SGHNT and CDR2 YENEEA.

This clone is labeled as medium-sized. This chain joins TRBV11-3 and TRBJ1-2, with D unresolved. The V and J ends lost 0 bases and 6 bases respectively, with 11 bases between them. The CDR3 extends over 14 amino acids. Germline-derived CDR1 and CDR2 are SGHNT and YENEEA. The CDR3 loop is CASSLEPAGNGYTF. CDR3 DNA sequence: TGTGCCAGCAGCTTAGAGCCAGCAGGCAATGGCTACACCTTC.

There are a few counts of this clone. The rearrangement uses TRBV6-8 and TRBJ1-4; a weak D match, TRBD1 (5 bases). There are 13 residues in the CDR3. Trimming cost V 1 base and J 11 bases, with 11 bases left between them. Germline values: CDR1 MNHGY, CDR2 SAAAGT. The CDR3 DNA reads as TGTGCCAGCAGTTACTACGGGGGACGGAAACTGTTTTTT. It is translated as CASSYYGGRKLFF.

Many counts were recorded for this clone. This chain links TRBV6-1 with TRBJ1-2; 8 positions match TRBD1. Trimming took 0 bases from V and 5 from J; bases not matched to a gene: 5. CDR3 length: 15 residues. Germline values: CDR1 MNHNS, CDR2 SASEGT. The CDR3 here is CASSEADRERYGYTF. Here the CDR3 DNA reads TGTGCCAGCAGTGAAGCGGACAGGGAGAGGTATGGCTACACCTTC.

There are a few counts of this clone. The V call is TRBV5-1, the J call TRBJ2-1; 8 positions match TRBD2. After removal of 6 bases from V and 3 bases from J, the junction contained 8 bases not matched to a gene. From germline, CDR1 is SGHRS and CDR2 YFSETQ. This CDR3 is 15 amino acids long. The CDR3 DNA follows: TGCGCCAGCATCCGGGGAACTAGCGGCTACAATGAGCAGTTCTTC. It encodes CASIRGTSGYNEQFF.

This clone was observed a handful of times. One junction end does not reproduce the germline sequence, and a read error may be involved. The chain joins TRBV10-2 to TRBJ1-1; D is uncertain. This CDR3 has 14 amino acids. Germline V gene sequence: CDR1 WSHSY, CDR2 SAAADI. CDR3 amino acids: CASSRPGLNTEAFF. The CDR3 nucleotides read TGTGCCAGCAGCCGTCCAGGACTGAACACTGAAGCTTTCTTT.

CDR3 region: CAWSVGLEETQYF. CDR3 coding DNA: TGTGCCTGGAGTGTAGGACTAGAGGAGACCCAGTACTTC. This chain joins TRBV30 and TRBJ2-5; TRBD2 agrees at 7 bases. The length of the CDR3 is 13 residues. Per germline, CDR1 GTSNPN and CDR2 SVGIG (reference sequence). Trimming removed 0 bases from V and 5 bases from J; junction bases left unmatched: 3. The full variable domain, in which reference TRBV30 and TRBJ2-5 provide the parts outside the CDR3, is SQTIHQWPATLVQPVGSPLSLECTVEGTSNPNLYWYRQAAGRGLQLLFYSVGIGQISSEVPQNLSASRPQDRQFILSSKKLLLSDSGFYLCAWSVGLEETQYFGPGTRLLVL.